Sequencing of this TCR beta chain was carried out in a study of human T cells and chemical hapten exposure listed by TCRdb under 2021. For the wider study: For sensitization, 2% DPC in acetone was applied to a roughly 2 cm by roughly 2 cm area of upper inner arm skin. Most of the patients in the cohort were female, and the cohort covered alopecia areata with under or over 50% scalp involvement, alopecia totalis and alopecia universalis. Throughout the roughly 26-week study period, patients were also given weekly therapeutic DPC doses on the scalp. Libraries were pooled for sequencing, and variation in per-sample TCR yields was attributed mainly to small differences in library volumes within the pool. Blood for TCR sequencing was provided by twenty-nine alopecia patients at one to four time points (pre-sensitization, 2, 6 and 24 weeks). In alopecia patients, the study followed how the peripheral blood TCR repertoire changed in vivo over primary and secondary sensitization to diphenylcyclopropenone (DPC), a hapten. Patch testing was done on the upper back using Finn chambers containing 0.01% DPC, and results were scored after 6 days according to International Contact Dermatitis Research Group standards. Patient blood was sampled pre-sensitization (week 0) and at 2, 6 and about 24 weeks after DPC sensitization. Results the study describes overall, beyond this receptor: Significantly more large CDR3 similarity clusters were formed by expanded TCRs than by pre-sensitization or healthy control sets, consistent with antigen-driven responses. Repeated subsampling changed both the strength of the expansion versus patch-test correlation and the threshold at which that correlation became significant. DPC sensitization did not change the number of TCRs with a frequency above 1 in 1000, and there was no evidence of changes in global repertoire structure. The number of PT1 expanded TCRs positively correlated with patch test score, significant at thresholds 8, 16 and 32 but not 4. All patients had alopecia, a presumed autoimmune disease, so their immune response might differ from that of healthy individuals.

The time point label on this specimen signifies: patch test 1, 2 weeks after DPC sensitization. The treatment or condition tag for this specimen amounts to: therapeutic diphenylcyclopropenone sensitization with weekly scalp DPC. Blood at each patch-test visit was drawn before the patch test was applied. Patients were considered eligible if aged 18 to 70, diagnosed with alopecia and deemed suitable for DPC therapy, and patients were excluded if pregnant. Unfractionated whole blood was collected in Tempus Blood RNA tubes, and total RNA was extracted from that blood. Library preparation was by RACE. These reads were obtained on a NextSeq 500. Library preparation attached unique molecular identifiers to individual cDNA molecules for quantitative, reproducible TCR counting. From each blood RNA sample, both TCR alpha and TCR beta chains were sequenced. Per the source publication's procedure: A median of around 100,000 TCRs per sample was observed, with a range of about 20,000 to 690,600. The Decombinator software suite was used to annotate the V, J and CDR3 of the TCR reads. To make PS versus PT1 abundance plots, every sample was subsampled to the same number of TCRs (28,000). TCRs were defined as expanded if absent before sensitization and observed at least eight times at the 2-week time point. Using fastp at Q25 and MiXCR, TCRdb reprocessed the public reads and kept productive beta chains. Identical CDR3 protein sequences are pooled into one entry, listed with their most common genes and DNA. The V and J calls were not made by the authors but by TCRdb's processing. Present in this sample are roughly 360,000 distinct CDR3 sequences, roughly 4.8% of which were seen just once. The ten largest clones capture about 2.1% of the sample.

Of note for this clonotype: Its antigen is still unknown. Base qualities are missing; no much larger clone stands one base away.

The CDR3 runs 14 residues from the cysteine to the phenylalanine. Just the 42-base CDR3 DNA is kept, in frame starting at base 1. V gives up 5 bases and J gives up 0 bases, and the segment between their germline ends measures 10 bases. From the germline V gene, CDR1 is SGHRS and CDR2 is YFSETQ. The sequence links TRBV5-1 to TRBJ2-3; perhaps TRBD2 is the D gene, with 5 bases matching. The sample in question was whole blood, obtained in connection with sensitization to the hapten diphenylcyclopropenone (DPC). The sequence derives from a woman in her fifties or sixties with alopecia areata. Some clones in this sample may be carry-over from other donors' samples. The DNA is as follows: TGCGCCAGCAGTGAGGCTAGCAGCACAGATACGCAGTATTTT. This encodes CASSEASSTDTQYF.